This T cell receptor beta chain was obtained from a study of blood T cell repertoires in COVID-19. About the research overall: Sites across the United States, Italy and Spain contributed samples from acute and convalescent COVID-19. Sample material is recorded as cDNA or gDNA derived from T cells, B-cell-depleted T cells, or PBMCs.

The CDR3 consists of 16 residues. The data were produced by immunoSEQ multiplex PCR, yet TCRdb's version contains in-frame clones alone and is incomplete. The profile shows 55,000 to 70,000 clones, more than 90% of them singletons. The sample was peripheral blood. The gene calls are TRBV21-1 and TRBJ2-7; TRBD2 is the table's D call and was not checked against the DNA. TRBV21-1 is marked as a pseudogene. The receptor was derived from a man aged 60 to 75 with acute or convalescent COVID-19. In nucleotides, the CDR3 is TGTGCCAGCAGCATCGGGCTAGCGGGAGCCGACTACGAGCAGTACTTC. As protein: CASSIGLAGADYEQYF.